Sequencing of this T cell receptor (beta chain) was carried out in a study of OX40 agonist ivuxolimab in advanced cancers. Study summary: At doses from 0.01 to 10 mg/kg, patients were given intravenous ivuxolimab every 2 weeks.

The CDR3 contains 12 residues. V was pared by 6 bases and J by 4 bases, with 6 bases of the junction left unmatched. The germline V gene encodes CDR1 SQVTM and CDR2 ANQGSEA. A word on this clone: The antigen remains undetermined.

Produced via immunoSEQ multiplex PCR; TCRdb's table is partial and in-frame only. The profile shows 30,000 to 35,000 clones, around 81% of them singletons. Study-level findings and limits: CD8+ T cells (on average) carried more expanded clones than CD4+ T cells. Within 6 weeks, CD4+ and CD8+ blood T cells expanded clonally at 0.1 to 3.0 mg/kg.

This sequence was found in an adult with an advanced solid tumor such as melanoma, head and neck, liver or kidney cancer. Sequencing used CD4+ or CD8+ T cells sorted from blood, obtained in a trial of the OX40 agonist ivuxolimab. This chain uses TRBV29-1 with TRBJ2-7, with TRBD2 matching over 7 bases. As DNA, the CDR3 is TGCAGCGTAGGGGAGGGTGAGTACGAGCAGTACTTC. Amino acids: CSVGEGEYEQYF.